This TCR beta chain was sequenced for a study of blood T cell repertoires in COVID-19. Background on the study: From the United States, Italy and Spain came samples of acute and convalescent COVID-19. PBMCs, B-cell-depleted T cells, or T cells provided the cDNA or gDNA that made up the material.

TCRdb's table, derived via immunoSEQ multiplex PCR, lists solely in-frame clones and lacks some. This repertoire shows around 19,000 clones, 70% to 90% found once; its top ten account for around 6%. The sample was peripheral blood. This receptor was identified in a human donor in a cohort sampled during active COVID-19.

This CDR3 reads CASSAVSGNNEQFF. CDR3 in DNA: TGTGCCAGCAGCGCCGTGAGCGGGAACAATGAGCAGTTCTTC. The gene calls are TRBV7-3 and TRBJ2-1; TRBD2 aligns across 7 bases. The germline CDR1 and CDR2 sequences are SGHTA and FQGTGA. The J segment lost 5 bases and the V segment lost 5 bases, leaving 6 bases of the junction unmatched. The CDR3 consists of 14 residues.